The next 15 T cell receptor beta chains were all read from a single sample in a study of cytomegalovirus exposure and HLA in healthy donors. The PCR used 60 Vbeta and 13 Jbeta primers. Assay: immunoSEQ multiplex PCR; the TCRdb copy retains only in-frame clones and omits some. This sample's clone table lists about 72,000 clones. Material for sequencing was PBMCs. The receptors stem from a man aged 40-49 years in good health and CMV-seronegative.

CDR3 loop: CASSPMPAGDHNEQFF. The CDR3 DNA reads as TGCGCCAGCAGCCCAATGCCAGCGGGGGACCACAATGAGCAGTTCTTC. The V gene is TRBV5-1, the J gene TRBJ2-1; 8 bases fit TRBD2. Trimming took 4 bases from V and 5 from J; bases not matched to a gene: 11. This CDR3 spans 16 amino acids. Germline V gives CDR1 SGHRS, CDR2 YFSETQ. Complete variable domain (other parts from reference TRBV5-1 and TRBJ2-1): KAGVTQTPRYLIKTRGQQVTLSCSPISGHRSVSWYQQTPGQGLQFLFEYFSETQRNKGNFPGRFSGRQFSNSRSEMNVSTLELGDSALYLCASSPMPAGDHNEQFFGPGTRLTVL.

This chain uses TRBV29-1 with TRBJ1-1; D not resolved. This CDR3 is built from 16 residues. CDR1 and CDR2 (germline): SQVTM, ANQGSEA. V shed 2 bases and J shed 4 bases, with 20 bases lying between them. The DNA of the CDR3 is TGCAGCGTTGAAAAAACCCTAACACTACTTGGCACTGAAGCTTTCTTT. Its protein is CSVEKTLTLLGTEAFF.

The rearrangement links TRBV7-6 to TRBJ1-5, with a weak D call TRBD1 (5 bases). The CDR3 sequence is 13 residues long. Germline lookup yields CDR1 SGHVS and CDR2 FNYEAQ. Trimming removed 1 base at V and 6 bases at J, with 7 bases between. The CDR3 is CASSLDQGQPQHF. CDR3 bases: TGTGCCAGCAGCTTAGATCAGGGTCAGCCCCAGCATTTT.

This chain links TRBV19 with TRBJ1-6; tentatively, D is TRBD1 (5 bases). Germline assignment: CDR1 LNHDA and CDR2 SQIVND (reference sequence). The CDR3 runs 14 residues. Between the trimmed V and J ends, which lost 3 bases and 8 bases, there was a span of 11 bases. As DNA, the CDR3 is TGTGCCAGTAGTATCCAGGGAGGGCATTCACCCCTCCACTTT. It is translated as CASSIQGGHSPLHF.

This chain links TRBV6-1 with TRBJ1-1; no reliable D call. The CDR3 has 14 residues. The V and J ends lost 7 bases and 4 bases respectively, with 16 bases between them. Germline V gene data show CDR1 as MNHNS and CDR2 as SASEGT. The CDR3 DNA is TGTGCCAGCATTACTTTTACTAAGTCCACTGAAGCTTTCTTT. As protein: CASITFTKSTEAFF.

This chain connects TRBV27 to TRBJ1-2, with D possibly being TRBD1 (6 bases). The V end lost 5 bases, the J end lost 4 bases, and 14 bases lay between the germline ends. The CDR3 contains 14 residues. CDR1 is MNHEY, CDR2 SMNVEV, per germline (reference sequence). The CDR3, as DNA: TGTGCCAGCAGTCCTCGGACAGTCAGCTATGGCTACACCTTC. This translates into CASSPRTVSYGYTF.

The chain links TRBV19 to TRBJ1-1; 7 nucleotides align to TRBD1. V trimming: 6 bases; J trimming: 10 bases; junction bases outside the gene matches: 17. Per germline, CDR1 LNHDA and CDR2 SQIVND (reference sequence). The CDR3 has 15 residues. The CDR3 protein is CASSPDRDRVLAAFF. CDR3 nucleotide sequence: TGTGCCAGTAGCCCTGATAGAGACAGGGTGTTGGCAGCTTTCTTT.

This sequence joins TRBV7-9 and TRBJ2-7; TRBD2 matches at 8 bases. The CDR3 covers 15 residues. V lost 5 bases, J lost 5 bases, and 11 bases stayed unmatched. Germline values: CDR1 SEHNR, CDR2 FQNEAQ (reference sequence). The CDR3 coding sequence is TGTGCCAGCAGCGCAGCCCTCGGGGGGGGCGACGAGCAGTACTTC. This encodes CASSAALGGGDEQYF.

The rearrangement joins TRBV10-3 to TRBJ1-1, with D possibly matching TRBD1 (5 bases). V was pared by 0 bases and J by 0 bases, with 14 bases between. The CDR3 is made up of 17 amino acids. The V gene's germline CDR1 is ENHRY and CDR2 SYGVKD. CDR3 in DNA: TGTGCCATCAGTGAGTCGCGTGACAGAAGATTGAACACTGAAGCTTTCTTT. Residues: CAISESRDRRLNTEAFF.

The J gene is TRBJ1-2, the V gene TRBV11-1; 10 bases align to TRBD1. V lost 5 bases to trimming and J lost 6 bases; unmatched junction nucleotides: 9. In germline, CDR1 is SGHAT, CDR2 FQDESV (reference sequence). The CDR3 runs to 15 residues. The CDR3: CASSQDRGRRDGYTF. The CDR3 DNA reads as TGTGCCAGCAGCCAAGACAGGGGGCGACGAGATGGCTACACCTTC.

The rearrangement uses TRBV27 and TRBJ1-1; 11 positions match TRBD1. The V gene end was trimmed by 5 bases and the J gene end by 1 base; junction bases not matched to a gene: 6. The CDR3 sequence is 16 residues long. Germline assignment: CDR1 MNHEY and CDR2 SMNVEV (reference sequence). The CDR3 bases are TGTGCCAGCAGTCCAGGACAGGGGGCATCGAACACTGAAGCTTTCTTT. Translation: CASSPGQGASNTEAFF.

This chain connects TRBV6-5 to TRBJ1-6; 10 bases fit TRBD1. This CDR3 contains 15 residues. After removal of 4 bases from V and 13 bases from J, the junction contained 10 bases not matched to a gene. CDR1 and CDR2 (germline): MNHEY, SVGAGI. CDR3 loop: CASSSATGGARPLHF. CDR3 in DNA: TGTGCCAGCAGTTCTGCGACAGGGGGCGCTCGGCCCCTCCACTTT.

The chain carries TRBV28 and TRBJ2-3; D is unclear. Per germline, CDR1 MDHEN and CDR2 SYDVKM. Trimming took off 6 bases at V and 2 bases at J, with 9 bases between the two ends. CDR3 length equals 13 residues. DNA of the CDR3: TGTGCCAGCAGGACACCCTCCACAGATACGCAGTATTTT. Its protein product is CASRTPSTDTQYF.

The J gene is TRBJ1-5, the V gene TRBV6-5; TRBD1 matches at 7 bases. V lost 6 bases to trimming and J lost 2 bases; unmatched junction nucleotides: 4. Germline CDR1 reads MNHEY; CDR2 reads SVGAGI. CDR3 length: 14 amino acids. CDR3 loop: CASSRQGRNQPQHF. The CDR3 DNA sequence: TGTGCCAGCAGCCGACAGGGCCGCAATCAGCCCCAGCATTTT.

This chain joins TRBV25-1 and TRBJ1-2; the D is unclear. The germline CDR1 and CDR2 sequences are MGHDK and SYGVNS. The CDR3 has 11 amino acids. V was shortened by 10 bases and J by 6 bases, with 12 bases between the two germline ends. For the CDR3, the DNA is TGTGCCATGCTCGGAGAGAATGGCTACACCTTC. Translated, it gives CAMLGENGYTF.